The T cell receptor (beta chain) described here comes from a study of OX40 agonist ivuxolimab in advanced cancers. Looking at the study overall: Patients got intravenous ivuxolimab at 0.01 to 10 mg/kg every 2 weeks. The diagnoses of dose-escalation patients were hepatocellular carcinoma, melanoma, renal cell or head and neck cancer. Mean age roughly 65 years, range about 23 to 80; just over 80% male. Partial responses were achieved by three patients, one with hepatocellular carcinoma and two with cutaneous melanoma.

The CDR3 covers 14 residues. In germline, CDR1 is SEHNR, CDR2 FQNEAQ (reference sequence). Deletions cut 1 base from V and 2 bases from J, with 8 bases between. TCRdb's copy holds only in-frame clones and misses some; the assay was immunoSEQ multiplex PCR. The table shows about 92,000 clones, with roughly 91% occurring only once. The sequenced sample was CD4+ or CD8+ T cells sorted from blood, obtained in a trial of the OX40 agonist ivuxolimab. The source is an adult with an advanced solid tumor such as melanoma, head and neck, liver or kidney cancer. The gene calls are TRBV7-9 and TRBJ2-5; unclear D gene. CDR3 coding DNA: TGTGCCAGCAGCTTAGGCCCCAAACAAGAGACCCAGTACTTC. Protein: CASSLGPKQETQYF.